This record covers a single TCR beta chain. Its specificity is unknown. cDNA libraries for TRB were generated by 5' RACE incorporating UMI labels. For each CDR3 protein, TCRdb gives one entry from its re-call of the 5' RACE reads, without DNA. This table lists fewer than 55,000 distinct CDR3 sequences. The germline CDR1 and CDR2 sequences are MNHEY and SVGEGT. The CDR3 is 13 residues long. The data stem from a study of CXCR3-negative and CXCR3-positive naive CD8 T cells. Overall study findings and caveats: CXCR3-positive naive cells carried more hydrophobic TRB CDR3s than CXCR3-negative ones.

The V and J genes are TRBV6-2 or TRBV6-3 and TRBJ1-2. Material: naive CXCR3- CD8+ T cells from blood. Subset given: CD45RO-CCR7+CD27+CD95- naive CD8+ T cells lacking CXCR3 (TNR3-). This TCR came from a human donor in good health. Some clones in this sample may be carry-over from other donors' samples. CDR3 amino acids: CASSYFQPSGYTF.